Listed here are 9 T cell receptor beta chains from one sample, sequenced in a study of T cell changes during pregnancy in multiple sclerosis. Libraries were prepared by immunoSEQ multiplex PCR; TCRdb keeps only in-frame clonotypes and omits some of them. The data contain about 30,000 clones, 90% of them seen just once; the ten biggest clones take up 3.5% to 4.5%. Here the sequenced sample was CD8+ T cells from peripheral blood mononuclear cells, taken in the second trimester of pregnancy. All receptors come from a female donor with multiple sclerosis, enrolled in a pregnancy study.

The CDR3 nucleotides read TGTGCCAGCAGTCCGACGGACATGAACACTGAAGCTTTCTTT. Protein sequence: CASSPTDMNTEAFF. The chain employs TRBV27 and TRBJ1-1; tentative D call: TRBD1 (5 bases). V was shortened by 5 bases and J by 0 bases, with 10 bases between the two germline ends. The germline gives CDR1 MNHEY, CDR2 SMNVEV (reference sequence). This CDR3 spans 14 amino acids.

This clone was recorded a few times. The chain recombines TRBV6-1 with TRBJ2-5, with TRBD2 as a possible D gene (6 bases). Germline V CDR1 and CDR2: MNHNS, SASEGT. Trimming cost V 3 bases and J 4 bases, with 12 bases left between them. The CDR3 is 14 residues long. This CDR3 reads CASSEGPSVETQYF. In DNA, the CDR3 is TGTGCCAGCAGTGAGGGGCCTAGCGTAGAGACCCAGTACTTC.

The chain is built from TRBV5-1 and TRBJ2-7; D ambiguous. CDR3 length equals 12 residues. Trimming pared 5 bases from V and 2 bases from J, leaving 8 bases between. Germline CDR1 is SGHRS and CDR2 is YFSETQ. CDR3 in amino acids: CASRKHPYEQYF. The DNA for the CDR3 is TGCGCCAGCAGAAAACATCCCTACGAGCAGTACTTC.

This chain uses TRBV9 with TRBJ2-7; 9 bases match TRBD1. V gave up 1 base and J gave up 2 bases; unmatched junction bases: 4. Germline V gives CDR1 SGDLS, CDR2 YYNGEE. This CDR3 comprises 15 residues. CDR3: CASSVMGQGPYEQYF. In DNA, the CDR3 is TGTGCCAGCAGCGTAATGGGACAGGGTCCCTACGAGCAGTACTTC.

A single count supports this clone. J is TRBJ2-7 and V is TRBV9; 13 nucleotides match TRBD2. Trimming removed 4 bases from V and 2 bases from J; junction bases left unmatched: 3. CDR1 is SGDLS, CDR2 YYNGEE, per germline. This CDR3 region has 15 residues. The CDR3 DNA is TGTGCCAGCAGCAACGGACTAGCGGGGGCCTACGAGCAGTACTTC. This codes for CASSNGLAGAYEQYF.

This rearrangement joins TRBV27 to TRBJ2-7; D possibly corresponds to TRBD2 (6 bases). The CDR3 has 17 residues. The ends were cut back, 0 bases at V and 3 bases at J, with 18 bases in the middle. Germline lookup yields CDR1 MNHEY and CDR2 SMNVEV (reference sequence). The CDR3 DNA reads TGTGCCAGCAGTTTATCTGGCTCCCTAGCGCCTGTCTACGAGCAGTACTTC. Amino acids: CASSLSGSLAPVYEQYF.

J is TRBJ1-1 and V is TRBV5-1, with 7 bases matching TRBD1. The CDR3 length is 16 residues. Germline V gene sequence: CDR1 SGHRS, CDR2 YFSETQ. After removal of 4 bases from V and 8 bases from J, the junction contained 17 bases not matched to a gene. This CDR3 reads CASSPNSGQPWIEAFF. The CDR3 bases are TGCGCCAGCAGCCCTAACTCGGGACAGCCTTGGATAGAAGCTTTCTTT.

The V and J genes are TRBV11-3 and TRBJ2-3, with TRBD2 identical over 9 bases. Germline assignment: CDR1 SGHNT and CDR2 YENEEA. The length of the CDR3 is 15 residues. The V gene end was trimmed by 5 bases and the J gene end by 3 bases; junction bases not matched to a gene: 6. CDR3 DNA sequence: TGTGCCAGCAGCCATCAGCGGGGGGCGACAGATACGCAGTATTTT. Translating it yields CASSHQRGATDTQYF.

The chain couples TRBV28 to TRBJ1-2; perhaps TRBD1 as D (5 bases). Trimming cost V 3 bases and J 8 bases, with 22 bases left between them. Per germline, CDR1 MDHEN and CDR2 SYDVKM. CDR3 length: 16 amino acids. CDR3 sequence reads: CASSLGGRPSDLGYTF. CDR3 nucleotide sequence: TGTGCCAGCAGTTTGGGGGGTAGGCCCTCGGATTTGGGCTACACCTTC.